These T cell receptor beta chains were read from a single sample in a study of a mutant IDH1 vaccine in newly diagnosed glioma. The repertoire was sequenced with immunoSEQ multiplex PCR; TCRdb's copy has only in-frame clones and lacks some. The table records about 32,000 clones, about 80% of them present only once. Sequenced here: PBMCs, sampled from a glioma patient treated with radiotherapy, temozolomide or both. All receptors derive from a man between 25 and 39 years old with glioma. The CDR3 runs from the conserved cysteine through the conserved F or W. The D gene is left open where the match is weak. Only some rows state a clone size, as once, few, many or a class for expanded clones.

CDR3 DNA: TGTGCCAGCAGCTTCATAAGTGGGGCAGATACGCAGTATTTT; CDR3 protein: CASSFISGADTQYF; V gene: TRBV5-4; J gene: TRBJ2-3; D gene: NA; clone size: few
CDR3 DNA: TGTGCCAGTTGGGGGCTAGCGGGAACAGATACGCAGTATTTT; CDR3 protein: CASWGLAGTDTQYF; V gene: TRBV19; J gene: TRBJ2-3; D gene: TRBD2; clone size: NA
CDR3 DNA: TGTGCCAGCAGCCGCGGGACGGCGGGAGATGAAAAACTGTTTTTT; CDR3 protein: CASSRGTAGDEKLFF; V gene: TRBV7-8; J gene: TRBJ1-4; D gene: NA; clone size: NA
CDR3 DNA: TGCGCCAGCAGCAGGACTAGCGGGGGGTCCTACGAGCAGTACTTC; CDR3 protein: CASSRTSGGSYEQYF; V gene: TRBV5-1; J gene: TRBJ2-7; D gene: TRBD2; clone size: NA
CDR3 DNA: TGTGCCAGCGGTCGAACTGGGGCCAACGTCCTGACTTTC; CDR3 protein: CASGRTGANVLTF; V gene: TRBV7-8; J gene: TRBJ2-6; D gene: NA; clone size: NA
CDR3 DNA: TGTGCCAGCAGCCAAGATTTGGGAGAAAAACTGTTTTTT; CDR3 protein: CASSQDLGEKLFF; V gene: TRBV4-2; J gene: TRBJ1-4; D gene: NA; clone size: NA
CDR3 DNA: TGTGCCAGCAGTACCCTGGGACGAACTAATGAAAAACTGTTTTTT; CDR3 protein: CASSTLGRTNEKLFF; V gene: TRBV28; J gene: TRBJ1-4; D gene: NA; clone size: NA
CDR3 DNA: TGTGCCAGCAGCGATAATCAGGGATCCTACGAGCAGTACTTC; CDR3 protein: CASSDNQGSYEQYF; V gene: TRBV11-2; J gene: TRBJ2-7; D gene: NA; clone size: NA
CDR3 DNA: TGTGCCAGCAGTGAATACAGGGCTAATTCACCCCTCCACTTT; CDR3 protein: CASSEYRANSPLHF; V gene: TRBV25-1; J gene: TRBJ1-6; D gene: NA; clone size: few
CDR3 DNA: TGTGCCAGCAGCTTTTTCTACAACAGCCAAGAGACCCAGTACTTC; CDR3 protein: CASSFFYNSQETQYF; V gene: TRBV5-4; J gene: TRBJ2-5; D gene: NA; clone size: NA
CDR3 DNA: TGTGCCAGCAGCCAAGCCCCAAGGGGGACTGAAGCTTTCTTT; CDR3 protein: CASSQAPRGTEAFF; V gene: TRBV14; J gene: TRBJ1-1; D gene: NA; clone size: NA
CDR3 DNA: TGTGCCAGCAGCTCCAGTGAGGACAGGGTATACGAGCAGTACTTC; CDR3 protein: CASSSSEDRVYEQYF; V gene: TRBV7-3; J gene: TRBJ2-7; D gene: TRBD1; clone size: few
CDR3 DNA: TGTGCCAGTAGTGCGGTATTCCGACAGGGGACTAACTATGGCTACACCTTC; CDR3 protein: CASSAVFRQGTNYGYTF; V gene: TRBV19; J gene: TRBJ1-2; D gene: TRBD1; clone size: NA
CDR3 DNA: TGTGCCAGCAGCTTCATGGTAGGGACTTCTACTGAAGCTTTCTTT; CDR3 protein: CASSFMVGTSTEAFF; V gene: TRBV5-4; J gene: TRBJ1-1; D gene: NA; clone size: NA
CDR3 DNA: TGCAGCGTTGGCGGGGCGGGGACAGCTAACTACGAGCAGTACTTC; CDR3 protein: CSVGGAGTANYEQYF; V gene: TRBV29-1; J gene: TRBJ2-7; D gene: NA; clone size: NA
CDR3 DNA: TGCGCCAGCAGCTTGAGGAATCTAGGGGTAATACTCTCGGGCGAGCAGTACTTC; CDR3 protein: CASSLRNLGVILSGEQYF; V gene: TRBV5-1; J gene: TRBJ2-7; D gene: NA; clone size: NA
CDR3 DNA: TGTGCCAGCAGCTTGTCATACAAGATAAATCAGCCCCAGCATTTT; CDR3 protein: CASSLSYKINQPQHF; V gene: TRBV5-5; J gene: TRBJ1-5; D gene: NA; clone size: NA
CDR3 DNA: TGTGCCAGCACTTACGGGGAGGCCATGAACACTGAAGCTTTCTTT; CDR3 protein: CASTYGEAMNTEAFF; V gene: TRBV6-6; J gene: TRBJ1-1; D gene: NA; clone size: NA
CDR3 DNA: TGTGCCATCAGTGAGAGCCCTGGTCAGCCCCAGCATTTT; CDR3 protein: CAISESPGQPQHF; V gene: TRBV10-3; J gene: TRBJ1-5; D gene: NA; clone size: NA
CDR3 DNA: TGTGCCAGCAGCCCCCTGGGGGGGGCCAGGGGTCAGCCCCAGCATTTT; CDR3 protein: CASSPLGGARGQPQHF; V gene: TRBV5-6; J gene: TRBJ1-5; D gene: NA; clone size: NA
CDR3 DNA: TGTGCCAGCAGTCCGTATGCACAGAGCGCTGAAGCTTTCTTT; CDR3 protein: CASSPYAQSAEAFF; V gene: TRBV27; J gene: TRBJ1-1; D gene: NA; clone size: NA
CDR3 DNA: TGTGCCAGCAGCTCCTTACAGGGTCGAAGGGAAAAACTGTTTTTT; CDR3 protein: CASSSLQGRREKLFF; V gene: TRBV11-2; J gene: TRBJ1-4; D gene: NA; clone size: NA
CDR3 DNA: TGTGCCAGCAGTGAAGTCCTCAGGGACACCGGGGAGCTGTTTTTT; CDR3 protein: CASSEVLRDTGELFF; V gene: TRBV6-1; J gene: TRBJ2-2; D gene: NA; clone size: NA
CDR3 DNA: TGTGCCAGCAGTGATACCCGGACCCTGGAGTACTTC; CDR3 protein: CASSDTRTLEYF; V gene: TRBV6-1; J gene: TRBJ2-7; D gene: NA; clone size: NA
CDR3 DNA: TGTGCCAGCAGCTTGAAGGAGGCTAACTATGGCTACACCTTC; CDR3 protein: CASSLKEANYGYTF; V gene: TRBV5-4; J gene: TRBJ1-2; D gene: NA; clone size: NA
CDR3 DNA: TGTGCCAGCAGCGTAGACCCGGGACGGCCCCCCTACGAGCAGTACTTC; CDR3 protein: CASSVDPGRPPYEQYF; V gene: TRBV5-6; J gene: TRBJ2-7; D gene: NA; clone size: NA
CDR3 DNA: TGTGCCAGCAGCTCGCAGGGGGACACTGAAGCTTTCTTT; CDR3 protein: CASSSQGDTEAFF; V gene: TRBV7-2; J gene: TRBJ1-1; D gene: TRBD1; clone size: NA
CDR3 DNA: TGTGCCAGCAGCCAAGTCCGACAGGGGATGGGCGAGCAGTACTTC; CDR3 protein: CASSQVRQGMGEQYF; V gene: TRBV14; J gene: TRBJ2-7; D gene: TRBD1; clone size: NA
CDR3 DNA: TGTGCCACCAGCAGAGGAGCGGGAGCCGAGCAGTACTTC; CDR3 protein: CATSRGAGAEQYF; V gene: TRBV15; J gene: TRBJ2-7; D gene: TRBD2; clone size: NA
CDR3 DNA: TGTGCCAGCAGGTTTCAAATGGGGGCAGGAACTGAAGCTTTCTTT; CDR3 protein: CASRFQMGAGTEAFF; V gene: TRBV28; J gene: TRBJ1-1; D gene: NA; clone size: NA
CDR3 DNA: TGTGCCTCGGTGGGTAGGGGACAGCCCTACGAGCAGTACTTC; CDR3 protein: CASVGRGQPYEQYF; V gene: TRBV30; J gene: TRBJ2-7; D gene: TRBD1; clone size: NA
CDR3 DNA: TGCGCCAGCAGCCTAGGGACAGGGGAGCTGGGGGAGCAGTACTTC; CDR3 protein: CASSLGTGELGEQYF; V gene: TRBV5-1; J gene: TRBJ2-7; D gene: TRBD1; clone size: once
CDR3 DNA: TGTGCCAGCAGCGTACGAGACATCCGTAGGAGCACAGATACGCAGTATTTT; CDR3 protein: CASSVRDIRRSTDTQYF; V gene: TRBV7-8; J gene: TRBJ2-3; D gene: NA; clone size: NA
CDR3 DNA: TGTGCCAGCAGCCAACAGAGCTCCTACAATGAGCAGTTCTTC; CDR3 protein: CASSQQSSYNEQFF; V gene: TRBV14; J gene: TRBJ2-1; D gene: NA; clone size: NA
CDR3 DNA: TGTGCCAGCAGCGACGAGCTAACTAATGAAAAACTGTTTTTT; CDR3 protein: CASSDELTNEKLFF; V gene: TRBV7-9; J gene: TRBJ1-4; D gene: NA; clone size: NA
CDR3 DNA: TGCGCCAGCAGCTTGGGTCGGGGGTTGGGGCAAGAGACCCAGTACTTC; CDR3 protein: CASSLGRGLGQETQYF; V gene: TRBV5-1; J gene: TRBJ2-5; D gene: NA; clone size: NA
CDR3 DNA: TGCAGCGTTCTTATAAGGGTCGGGACTAATGAGCAGTTCTTC; CDR3 protein: CSVLIRVGTNEQFF; V gene: TRBV29-1; J gene: TRBJ2-1; D gene: NA; clone size: NA
CDR3 DNA: TGTGCCAGCAGCACAGACGGAAAAACAGCTTACGAGCAGTACTTC; CDR3 protein: CASSTDGKTAYEQYF; V gene: TRBV7-9; J gene: TRBJ2-7; D gene: NA; clone size: NA
CDR3 DNA: TGTGCCAGCACCGGGACAGGGAGAAACAATGAGCAGTTCTTC; CDR3 protein: CASTGTGRNNEQFF; V gene: TRBV19; J gene: TRBJ2-1; D gene: TRBD1; clone size: NA
CDR3 DNA: TGTGCCACCAGCAGAGATAAGGGCAGGGTAGGGACCGGGGAGCTGTTTTTT; CDR3 protein: CATSRDKGRVGTGELFF; V gene: TRBV15; J gene: TRBJ2-2; D gene: NA; clone size: NA
CDR3 DNA: TGCGCCAGCAGTCAAGGGGTCGACGGGGAGCTGTTTTTT; CDR3 protein: CASSQGVDGELFF; V gene: TRBV23-1; J gene: TRBJ2-2; D gene: NA; clone size: NA
CDR3 DNA: TGTGCCAGCAGCGCGGGACAGAGAAACACTGAAGCTTTCTTT; CDR3 protein: CASSAGQRNTEAFF; V gene: TRBV5-4; J gene: TRBJ1-1; D gene: TRBD1; clone size: NA
CDR3 DNA: TGTGCCACCAGCAGTCCTCCTGACGAGCAGTACTTC; CDR3 protein: CATSSPPDEQYF; V gene: TRBV15; J gene: TRBJ2-7; D gene: NA; clone size: few
CDR3 DNA: TGCGCCAGCAGCGAACAACCCCGGGACAACTATGGCTACACCTTC; CDR3 protein: CASSEQPRDNYGYTF; V gene: TRBV4-1; J gene: TRBJ1-2; D gene: NA; clone size: once
CDR3 DNA: TGTGCCAGCAGTTACTCCCAGGGGACGAACACTGAAGCTTTCTTT; CDR3 protein: CASSYSQGTNTEAFF; V gene: TRBV6-5; J gene: TRBJ1-1; D gene: NA; clone size: NA
CDR3 DNA: TGTGCCAGCAGCCTCAGGGGGGGGGCAGGGGAGACCCAGTACTTC; CDR3 protein: CASSLRGGAGETQYF; V gene: TRBV5-4; J gene: TRBJ2-5; D gene: NA; clone size: NA
CDR3 DNA: TGTGCCAGTAGTATAGCGGATCCAGCTAGCACAGATACGCAGTATTTT; CDR3 protein: CASSIADPASTDTQYF; V gene: TRBV19; J gene: TRBJ2-3; D gene: NA; clone size: NA
CDR3 DNA: TGTGCCAGCAGTTACGAGACAGGGACTAATGAAAAACTGTTTTTT; CDR3 protein: CASSYETGTNEKLFF; V gene: TRBV6-5; J gene: TRBJ1-4; D gene: TRBD1; clone size: NA
CDR3 DNA: TGCAGCGTTGAAGATCGGGACGGGAGGTACCAAGAGACCCAGTACTTC; CDR3 protein: CSVEDRDGRYQETQYF; V gene: TRBV29-1; J gene: TRBJ2-5; D gene: TRBD2; clone size: NA
CDR3 DNA: TGTGCCAGCACTCCAAGTGGGGCTAGCGGGGGCCGCCGGAGGAATGAGCAGTTCTTC; CDR3 protein: CASTPSGASGGRRRNEQFF; V gene: TRBV7-2; J gene: TRBJ2-1; D gene: TRBD2; clone size: once
CDR3 DNA: TGTGCCAGCAATTTGGACAGGGGGCCGTACGAGCAGTACTTC; CDR3 protein: CASNLDRGPYEQYF; V gene: TRBV2; J gene: TRBJ2-7; D gene: TRBD1; clone size: NA
CDR3 DNA: TGTGCCAGCAGGGGACAGGGATCTTCACCCCTCCACTTT; CDR3 protein: CASRGQGSSPLHF; V gene: TRBV6-5; J gene: TRBJ1-6; D gene: TRBD1; clone size: NA
CDR3 DNA: TGCAGTGCTAGTAGAGCTGAAGCTTTCTTT; CDR3 protein: CSASRAEAFF; V gene: TRBV20-1; J gene: TRBJ1-1; D gene: NA; clone size: once